These 32 T cell receptor beta chains originate from one sample sequenced in a study of breast tumors, draining lymph nodes, adjacent tissues. Via MiXCR, TCRdb re-called the multiplex PCR reads, giving one row per CDR3 protein. The sample records about 17,000 distinct CDR3 sequences, about two thirds being singletons. Sample: tumor-adjacent breast tissue. All receptors derive from a female donor with breast cancer. Some clones in this sample may be carry-over from other donors' samples.

The rearrangement joins TRBV19 to TRBJ1-5, with unresolved D. The ends were cut back, 2 bases at V and 2 bases at J, with 4 bases in the middle. The CDR3 totals 13 residues. Germline CDR1 reads LNHDA; CDR2 reads SQIVND (reference sequence). The CDR3 protein is CASSILRNQPQHF. CDR3 in DNA: TGTGCCAGTAGTATATTACGCAATCAGCCCCAGCATTTT. The full variable domain, with the rest looked up from reference TRBV19 and TRBJ1-5, is DGGITQSPKYLFRKEGQNVTLSCEQNLNHDAMYWYRQDPGQGLRLIYYSQIVNDFQKGDIAEGYSVSREKKESFPLTVTSAQKNPTAFYLCASSILRNQPQHFGDGTRLSIL.

This clonotype came up once. Just one base apart from a much larger clone, this may be a read error. This rearrangement joins TRBV19 to TRBJ1-1, with TRBD1 identical over 9 bases. In germline, CDR1 is LNHDA, CDR2 SQIVND (reference sequence). J was trimmed by 0 bases and V by 8 bases; bases with no gene match: 13. This CDR3 has 17 residues. CDR3 nucleotides: TGTGCCAGTGCCAGGTCCACAGGGGGCCCCATGAACACTGAAGCTTTCTTT. Translating gives CASARSTGGPMNTEAFF. Using reference TRBV19 and TRBJ1-1 for the parts outside the CDR3, the full variable domain is DGGITQSPKYLFRKEGQNVTLSCEQNLNHDAMYWYRQDPGQGLRLIYYSQIVNDFQKGDIAEGYSVSREKKESFPLTVTSAQKNPTAFYLCASARSTGGPMNTEAFFGQGTRLTVV.

The chain recombines TRBV13 with TRBJ2-7; 7 bases fit TRBD1. Germline V gene data show CDR1 as PRHDT and CDR2 as FYEKMQ (reference sequence). This CDR3 contains 14 residues. Unmatched junction bases numbered 6, after V lost 3 bases and J lost 4 bases. CDR3 DNA: TGTGCCAGCAGCTTCCCTGACAGGGCGTACGAGCAGTACTTC. Protein product: CASSFPDRAYEQYF.

This clonotype is labeled medium-sized. The chain joins TRBV30 to TRBJ1-5; a possible D gene is TRBD1 (5 bases). Per germline, CDR1 GTSNPN and CDR2 SVGIG (reference sequence). The CDR3 spans 15 residues. V dropped 2 bases and J dropped 6 bases, with 17 bases sitting between them. CDR3 loop: CAWSSRGRTGQPQHF. The CDR3 bases are TGTGCCTGGAGTTCAAGGGGAAGGACGGGTCAGCCCCAGCATTTT. Together with reference TRBV30 and TRBJ1-5, the CDR3 gives the full variable domain: SQTIHQWPATLVQPVGSPLSLECTVEGTSNPNLYWYRQAAGRGLQLLFYSVGIGQISSEVPQNLSASRPQDRQFILSSKKLLLSDSGFYLCAWSSRGRTGQPQHFGDGTRLSIL.

This clonotype has at least ten counts. The chain recombines TRBV28 with TRBJ2-3; 7 bases line up with TRBD2. Germline values: CDR1 MDHEN, CDR2 SYDVKM. The V gene end was trimmed by 5 bases and the J gene end by 2 bases; junction bases not matched to a gene: 7. The length of the CDR3 is 15 residues. This chain's CDR3 is CASSPPSGLTDTQYF. Here the CDR3 DNA reads TGTGCCAGCAGTCCTCCTAGCGGACTCACAGATACGCAGTATTTT.

This clonotype is medium-sized (0.01 to 0.1%) in the sample. This rearrangement joins TRBV2 to TRBJ1-5; 9 positions match TRBD1. The CDR3 extends over 16 amino acids. Looked up from germline, CDR1 is SNHLY and CDR2 is FYNNEI. V shed 6 bases, J shed 0 bases, and the junction held 6 bases outside the gene matches. CDR3 sequence (DNA): TGTGCCAGCAGGAGGGACAGGGACGCTAGCAATCAGCCCCAGCATTTT. Translated, it gives CASRRDRDASNQPQHF.

The CDR3 protein is CAISPNYGYTF. DNA for the CDR3: TGTGCCATCAGTCCTAACTATGGCTACACCTTC. V usage is TRBV10-3 and J usage is TRBJ1-2; D is undetermined. Germline assignment: CDR1 ENHRY and CDR2 SYGVKD. The CDR3 contains 11 residues. V was pared by 5 bases and J by 0 bases, with 1 base between.

The rearrangement links TRBV5-1 to TRBJ2-2; D gene unclear. Germline V CDR1 and CDR2: SGHRS, YFSETQ. There are 14 residues in the CDR3. The ends were cut back, 8 bases at V and 0 bases at J, with 11 bases in the middle. The CDR3, as DNA: TGCGCCAGTCAATTTCAGACGAACACCGGGGAGCTGTTTTTT. Amino acid sequence: CASQFQTNTGELFF.

This chain uses TRBV6-5 with TRBJ1-6; no clear D. Per the germline V gene, CDR1 is MNHEY and CDR2 is SVGAGI. The CDR3 is 16 amino acids. Trimming took 6 bases from V and 2 from J, leaving 14 bases between them. The CDR3 DNA follows: TGTGCCAGCAGACCGACCGTGTTGGCCTATAATTCACCCCTCCACTTT. Translated, it gives CASRPTVLAYNSPLHF.

The rearrangement joins TRBV20-1 to TRBJ1-5; unclear D gene. Trimming removed 6 bases at V and 5 bases at J, with 11 bases between. CDR1 is DFQATT, CDR2 SNEGSKA, per germline (reference sequence). The CDR3 extends over 12 amino acids. The CDR3 loop is CSAVPTDQPQHF. The CDR3 DNA reads TGCAGTGCCGTTCCTACAGATCAGCCCCAGCATTTT.

This clonotype was observed a single time. V and J are TRBV9 and TRBJ2-3; 9 bases agree with TRBD2. V shed 0 bases and J 3 bases; nucleotides not matched to a gene: 5. Germline CDR1 reads SGDLS; CDR2 reads YYNGEE. The CDR3 runs to 16 residues. Written as DNA, the CDR3 is TGTGCCAGCAGCGTAGGCGTTAGCGGGAGTACAGATACGCAGTATTTT. This sequence encodes CASSVGVSGSTDTQYF.

There are many counts of this clonotype. A much larger clone lies a single base off, so this may be a read error. The chain's CDR3 is CASSLREAYGYTF. CDR3 in DNA: TGTGCCAGCAGCTTAAGGGAGGCCTATGGCTACACCTTC. This chain connects TRBV5-5 to TRBJ1-2; D not resolved. The V end was cut by 2 bases, the J end by 4 bases, with 9 bases between. CDR3 length equals 13 residues. Per the germline V gene, CDR1 is SGHKS and CDR2 is YYEKEE (reference sequence).

The chain combines TRBV12-5 with TRBJ1-2; D remains unclear. V dropped 3 bases and J dropped 6 bases, with 11 bases sitting between them. This CDR3 comprises 13 residues. Germline assignment: CDR1 LGHNT and CDR2 FRNRAP. CDR3 sequence reads: CASGLVVGHGYTF. In DNA, the CDR3 is TGTGCTAGTGGTTTAGTGGTAGGGCATGGCTACACCTTC.

The chain uses TRBV6-1 and TRBJ2-3; 12 nucleotides line up with TRBD2. The CDR3 length is 15 residues. Trimming at V came to 7 bases and at J to 4 bases, leaving 6 bases not matched to a gene. Per the germline V gene, CDR1 is MNHNS and CDR2 is SASEGT. CDR3 sequence reads: CASIALAGGADTQYF. The CDR3 coding sequence is TGTGCCAGCATCGCACTAGCGGGAGGCGCAGATACGCAGTATTTT.

The genes are TRBV6-1 and TRBJ1-2; possible D gene TRBD1, 5 bases. V was cut by 6 bases and J by 4 bases, with 12 bases left in between. The CDR3 sequence is 13 residues long. Germline lookup yields CDR1 MNHNS and CDR2 SASEGT. The CDR3 DNA is TGTGCCAGCAGGACAGACACCCCCTATGGCTACACCTTC. It is translated as CASRTDTPYGYTF.

This chain connects TRBV12-3 or TRBV12-4 to TRBJ2-7; unclear D gene. V was shortened by 1 base and J by 0 bases, with 10 bases between the two germline ends. CDR3 length: 15 residues. The DNA for the CDR3 is TGTGCCAGCAGTTTAGTGCGGCCGATCTCCTACGAGCAGTACTTC. It specifies CASSLVRPISYEQYF.

Details on this clonotype: Since no conserved phenylalanine or tryptophan closes the CDR3, a read error is the likely cause. The limits of the CDR3 on the DNA are not certain, so only TCRdb's listed CDR3 is given. The rearrangement joins TRBV10-2 to TRBJ2-7; the D call TRBD1 from the table was never checked on the DNA. The CDR3 length is 18 residues, termini included. Germline CDR1 and CDR2: WSHSY and SAAADI. Here the CDR3 reads CASSENRVSGQGPTSHTS.

Remarks on this clonotype: The CDR3 does not close with the conserved phenylalanine or tryptophan, likely indicating a read error. Because the CDR3's place on the DNA is in doubt, the DNA is left out and the CDR3 is given as listed by TCRdb. The chain is built from TRBV24-1 and TRBJ2-5; TRBD1, the table's D call, lacks a check against the DNA. The CDR3 is 16 residues long, ends included. Germline V gene sequence: CDR1 KGHDR, CDR2 SFDVKD. CDR3 in amino acids: CATSDGTGVRQEPRTS.

This clonotype was observed at least ten times. The chain recombines TRBV6-1 with TRBJ2-1, with 7 bases that match TRBD1. Germline V CDR1 and CDR2: MNHNS, SASEGT. J was trimmed by 0 bases and V by 5 bases; bases with no gene match: 13. The CDR3 length is 18 residues. The CDR3 sequence is CASSRAQTGKYSYNEQFF. DNA for the CDR3: TGTGCCAGCAGTCGCGCCCAGACAGGGAAGTACTCCTACAATGAGCAGTTCTTC.

In this sample, this clonotype turned up many times. This chain links TRBV6-1 with TRBJ2-7; D ambiguous. The CDR3 covers 15 residues. CDR1 is MNHNS, CDR2 SASEGT, per germline. V lost 5 bases to trimming and J lost 2 bases, with 16 bases between them. The CDR3 here is CASSQREEGAYEQYV. The CDR3 region has the DNA TGTGCCAGCAGTCAACGCGAAGAAGGAGCCTACGAGCAGTACGTC.

This chain links TRBV2 with TRBJ2-1; D might be TRBD1 or TRBD2, each matching 6 bases. In germline, CDR1 is SNHLY, CDR2 FYNNEI. This CDR3 spans 14 amino acids. For the CDR3, the DNA is TGTGCTTGCCTTAGGGGGACTGCCTACAATGAGCAGTTCTTC. This translates into CACLRGTAYNEQFF.

The gene calls are TRBV7-2 and TRBJ1-5; D not certain. Germline CDR1 is SGHTA and CDR2 is FQGNSA. The V end lost 1 base, the J end lost 6 bases, and 13 bases lay between the germline ends. This CDR3 has 15 residues. The CDR3 loop reads CASSLGGVLGQPQHF. The CDR3 DNA follows: TGTGCCAGCAGCTTAGGCGGGGTTTTAGGTCAGCCCCAGCATTTT.

About this clonotype itself: This may be a read error: a much more frequent sequence differs by one nucleotide. The CDR3 region is CASSTNPPGEGEKLFF. Written as DNA, the CDR3 is TGTGCCAGCAGCACGAACCCCCCGGGGGAAGGCGAAAAACTGTTTTTT. V usage is TRBV5-4 and J usage is TRBJ1-4; a possible D gene is TRBD1 (5 bases). V lost 4 bases, J lost 8 bases, and 21 bases lay in between. This CDR3 region has 16 residues. Germline values: CDR1 SGHNT, CDR2 YYREEE (reference sequence). Full variable domain (remainder filled in from reference TRBV5-4 and TRBJ1-4): ETGVTQSPTHLIKTRGQQVTLRCSSQSGHNTVSWYQQALGQGPQFIFQYYREEENGRGNFPPRFSGLQFPNYSSELNVNALELDDSALYLCASSTNPPGEGEKLFFGSGTQLSVL.

This chain joins TRBV24-1 and TRBJ2-7; D call uncertain. CDR1 is KGHDR and CDR2 is SFDVKD in the germline V gene. Trimming took off 3 bases at V and 0 bases at J, with 11 bases between the two ends. There are 15 residues in the CDR3. CDR3 DNA: TGTGCCACCAGTGATCCGGCCAGAGGCTCCTACGAGCAGTACTTC. The encoded protein is CATSDPARGSYEQYF.

V gene TRBV7-9 combines with J gene TRBJ2-7; D gene ambiguous. Trimming shortened V by 5 bases and J by 3 bases, and 14 bases separated the two germline ends. Germline CDR1 and CDR2: SEHNR and FQNEAQ (reference sequence). The CDR3 length is 14 residues. The CDR3 here is CASSPPTSSYEQYF. CDR3 nucleotide sequence: TGTGCCAGCAGCCCCCCGACATCGAGCTACGAGCAGTACTTC.

In this sample, this clonotype turned up many times. This chain connects TRBV18 to TRBJ1-4; D is unclear. This CDR3 is 15 amino acids long. V was pared by 0 bases and J by 7 bases, with 12 bases between. The germline V gene has CDR1 KGHSH and CDR2 LQKENI. The CDR3 sequence is CASSPPAYVGEKLFF. CDR3 nucleotide sequence: TGTGCCAGCTCACCACCGGCCTACGTGGGTGAAAAACTGTTTTTT. The complete variable domain, with remaining parts taken from reference TRBV18 and TRBJ1-4, reads NAGVMQNPRHLVRRRGQEARLRCSPMKGHSHVYWYRQLPEEGLKFMVYLQKENIIDESGMPKERFSAEFPKEGPSILRIQQVVRGDSAAYFCASSPPAYVGEKLFFGSGTQLSVL.

This rearrangement joins TRBV6-1 to TRBJ2-3; D ambiguous. Trimming took 3 bases from V and 4 from J, leaving 11 bases between them. The CDR3 has 14 amino acids. Germline V gene sequence: CDR1 MNHNS, CDR2 SASEGT. The DNA of the CDR3 is TGTGCCAGCAGTGATTTCCAAGGCGCAGATACGCAGTATTTT. It codes for CASSDFQGADTQYF.

This rearrangement joins TRBV2 to TRBJ2-1; no definite D call. The germline V gene has CDR1 SNHLY and CDR2 FYNNEI. This CDR3 is built from 12 residues. Deletions cut 1 base from V and 8 bases from J, with 6 bases between. The CDR3 region has the DNA TGTGCCAGCAGTGAAGTTAGTGATGAGCAGTTCTTC. It yields the protein CASSEVSDEQFF.

This clonotype has at least ten counts. The chain recombines TRBV3-1 with TRBJ2-1; the D gene is possibly TRBD2 (6 bases). This CDR3 spans 14 amino acids. Germline CDR1 reads LGHDT; CDR2 reads YNNKEL (reference sequence). Trimming removed 1 base at V and 2 bases at J, with 6 bases between. The DNA for the CDR3 is TGTGCCAGCAGCCAAGTAGCGGCCTACAATGAGCAGTTCTTC. Its protein is CASSQVAAYNEQFF.

This chain uses TRBV20-1 with TRBJ1-2, with D possibly TRBD1 on 5 matching bases. Germline V gene lookup returns CDR1 DFQATT and CDR2 SNEGSKA (reference sequence). V shed 3 bases and J shed 0 bases, with 11 bases lying between them. The CDR3 is 14 amino acids. Here the CDR3 reads CSASKQGSNYGYTF. For the CDR3, the DNA is TGCAGTGCTAGCAAGCAGGGTTCTAACTATGGCTACACCTTC.

The V and J genes are TRBV12-3 or TRBV12-4 and TRBJ1-2; 12 bases are shared with TRBD1. The length of the CDR3 is 17 residues. After removal of 6 bases from V and 12 bases from J, the junction contained 20 bases not matched to a gene. CDR3 amino acids: CASSPGGTGGPTLGNTF. The CDR3 DNA sequence: TGTGCCAGCAGCCCGGGGGGGACAGGGGGCCCCACCTTGGGTAACACCTTC.

Concerning this clonotype: Relative to the germline gene, one junction end is altered; a read error may explain this. The gene calls are TRBV5-1 and TRBJ2-7; possibly TRBD1 for D (6 bases). The J call may be in error: the DNA end matches TRBJ2-1 better. The CDR3 has 14 residues. From germline, CDR1 is SGHRS and CDR2 YFSETQ. CDR3 DNA sequence: TGCGCCAGCAGCTTAGGGGGTCGGGACAACGAGCAGTTCTTC. Protein sequence: CASSLGGRDNEQFF.